This T cell receptor beta chain was documented in a study of regulatory T cells in long-lasting Graves disease. Study-level findings and limits: Persistent disease exhibited a predilection for TRBV28, TRBJ1-2 and TRBJ2-5.

Time point indicated: newly diagnosed GD, antithyroid drugs for less than 3 months. The TCR library used RNA extracted from PBMCs. V was pared by 3 bases and J by 1 base, with 15 bases between. Germline V gene sequence: CDR1 KGHSH, CDR2 LQKENI. The CDR3 is 16 residues long. This clonotype occurred many times. Its antigen is not known. CDR3 regions were amplified by Arm-PCR using iRepertoire HTBI primers to build TCR beta libraries. MiXCR, run by TCRdb on the multiplex PCR reads, gives a single entry per CDR3 protein. Of 400,000 to 550,000 distinct CDR3 sequences in the sample, 15% were seen once. These data were also filed under a second study, of T cells in Graves' hyperthyroidism and ophthalmopathy. According to that study: The HTBI set primed first-round TCR CDR3 RT-PCR.

This TCR was recovered from a woman aged 25 to 39 with Graves disease. This rearrangement joins TRBV18 to TRBJ2-5, with TRBD2 as a possible D gene (6 bases). Here the sequenced sample was peripheral blood mononuclear cells (PBMCs), taken at new diagnosis, from a patient treated with antithyroid drugs. CDR3 bases: TGTGCCAGCTCACCCCCGGGACTGCAAATCCAAGAGACCCAGTACTTC. Translated, it gives CASSPPGLQIQETQYF.